The 23 T cell receptor beta chains reported below all come from one sample, sequenced in a study of T cell responses to AZD1222 COVID-19 vaccine. Some clones are missing from TCRdb's copy, which holds only in-frame ones; the method was immunoSEQ multiplex PCR. The sample has some 180,000 clones, roughly 88% seen once. The starting material was peripheral blood, obtained on day 0 of AZD1222 vaccination. The receptors derive from an adult in good health.

The chain links TRBV5-4 to TRBJ1-2; D remains ambiguous. V dropped 0 bases and J dropped 8 bases, with 11 bases sitting between them. Germline CDR1 reads SGHNT; CDR2 reads YYREEE (reference sequence). The CDR3 totals 13 residues. This CDR3 reads CASSLDGSGGYTF. As DNA, the CDR3 is TGTGCCAGCAGCTTGGACGGGAGTGGGGGCTACACCTTC. The whole variable domain, filled in from reference TRBV5-4 and TRBJ1-2, reads ETGVTQSPTHLIKTRGQQVTLRCSSQSGHNTVSWYQQALGQGPQFIFQYYREEENGRGNFPPRFSGLQFPNYSSELNVNALELDDSALYLCASSLDGSGGYTFGSGTRLTVV.

The rearrangement links TRBV11-2 to TRBJ2-1; D not resolved. The CDR3 has 15 residues. CDR1 is SGHAT, CDR2 FQNNGV, per germline. Trimming took 0 bases from V and 0 from J, leaving 6 bases between them. The CDR3 DNA reads TGTGCCAGCAGCTTAGACTTCAGCTCCTACAATGAGCAGTTCTTC. This sequence encodes CASSLDFSSYNEQFF.

The rearrangement joins TRBV7-2 to TRBJ1-1; D ambiguous. The CDR3 runs to 15 residues. V lost 1 base, J lost 0 bases, and 9 bases lay in between. The germline CDR1 and CDR2 sequences are SGHTA and FQGNSA. The DNA of the CDR3 is TGTGCCAGCAGCTTAGGAGACCGCATGAACACTGAAGCTTTCTTT. As protein: CASSLGDRMNTEAFF. Based on the CDR3 plus reference TRBV7-2 and TRBJ1-1, the full variable domain is GAGVSQSPSNKVTEKGKDVELRCDPISGHTALYWYRQSLGQGLEFLIYFQGNSAPDKSGLPSDRFSAERTGGSVSTLTIQRTQQEDSAVYLCASSLGDRMNTEAFFGQGTRLTVV.

The gene calls are TRBV7-9 and TRBJ2-1; 11 bases fit TRBD2. CDR1 and CDR2 (germline): SEHNR, FQNEAQ (reference sequence). The V gene end was trimmed by 3 bases and the J gene end by 8 bases; junction bases not matched to a gene: 9. This CDR3 spans 16 amino acids. CDR3 in DNA: TGTGCCAGCAGCTTCTCGACTAGCGGGATCCAAGATGAGCAGTTCTTC. As protein: CASSFSTSGIQDEQFF.

This clone has only one observation. CDR3: CASRVPSTDTQYF. CDR3 coding DNA: TGTGCAAGTCGCGTCCCCTCCACAGATACGCAGTATTTT. This chain links TRBV12-2 with TRBJ2-3; TRBD2 is the table's D call and was not checked against the DNA. TRBV12-2 constitutes a pseudogene. The CDR3 runs to 13 residues.

The chain joins TRBV28 to TRBJ1-1; D is unresolved. This CDR3 is 12 amino acids long. Germline assignment: CDR1 MDHEN and CDR2 SYDVKM. V lost 7 bases to trimming and J lost 4 bases, with 10 bases between them. CDR3 in DNA: TGTGCCAGCACCGACGTCGGCACTGAAGCTTTCTTT. Its protein is CASTDVGTEAFF.

The chain joins TRBV6-2 or TRBV6-3 to TRBJ1-1; no clear D. V was cut by 4 bases and J by 2 bases, with 8 bases left in between. The V gene's germline CDR1 is MNHEY and CDR2 SVGEGT. The CDR3 totals 13 residues. The CDR3 DNA reads TGTGCCAGCAGTTCCCGACACAACACTGAAGCTTTCTTT. Amino acid sequence: CASSSRHNTEAFF.

CDR3 protein: CASSPLTSGRGYEQYF. The CDR3 DNA is TGTGCCAGCAGCCCCCTGACTAGCGGGAGGGGTTACGAGCAGTACTTC. The J gene is TRBJ2-7, the V gene TRBV4-2; 14 bases align to TRBD2. The CDR3 has 16 residues. CDR1 and CDR2 from the germline V gene are LGHNA and YNFKEQ. Trimming took 4 bases from V and 4 from J; bases not matched to a gene: 6.

The chain has TRBV20-1 and TRBJ2-1, with D possibly being TRBD2 (5 bases). Trimming removed 8 bases at V and 12 bases at J, with 17 bases between. Per the germline V gene, CDR1 is DFQATT and CDR2 is SNEGSKA (reference sequence). CDR3 length equals 11 residues. CDR3 coding DNA: TGCAGTATACAACGGGGAATTGGGCAGTTCTTC. This gives the protein CSIQRGIGQFF.

The genes are TRBV4-2 and TRBJ1-5; no reliable D call. The CDR3 runs 16 residues. Trimming cost V 0 bases and J 11 bases, with 20 bases left between them. The germline V gene has CDR1 LGHNA and CDR2 YNFKEQ. The CDR3 nucleotides read TGTGCCAGCAGCCAAGATCGGTCTGTTCCAAGGGTTGCCCAGCATTTT. It codes for CASSQDRSVPRVAQHF.

This sequence joins TRBV6-4 and TRBJ2-5; D may be TRBD2 (5 bases). This CDR3 region has 19 residues. Germline loops: CDR1 MRHNA, CDR2 SNTAGT. With 3 bases removed from V and 4 bases from J, the gap between germline ends came to 27 bases. CDR3 nucleotides: TGTGCCAGCAGTGAATCTTGGGCGGACTCTCAGGCCCAACGAGAGACCCAGTACTTC. Its translation is CASSESWADSQAQRETQYF.

V usage is TRBV11-3 and J usage is TRBJ2-4; TRBD1 might be the D (7 bases). The CDR3 has 14 residues. The V end lost 5 bases, the J end lost 2 bases, and 10 bases lay between the germline ends. From germline, CDR1 is SGHNT and CDR2 YENEEA. CDR3 sequence: CASSPGGSKNIQYF. The CDR3 DNA is TGTGCCAGCAGCCCAGGGGGGTCCAAAAACATTCAGTACTTC.

V is TRBV11-2 and J is TRBJ1-2, with 9 bases lining up with TRBD1. This CDR3 has 15 residues. V lost 4 bases, J lost 8 bases, and 11 bases stayed unmatched. CDR1 and CDR2 from the germline V gene are SGHAT and FQNNGV. Written as DNA, the CDR3 is TGTGCCAGCAGCTCGGAGACAGGGGGAACGGGCGGCTACACCTTC. This encodes CASSSETGGTGGYTF.

The chain combines TRBV6-5 with TRBJ1-3; D may be TRBD1 (5 bases). CDR1 and CDR2 from the germline V gene are MNHEY and SVGAGI. Between the trimmed V and J ends, which lost 0 bases and 0 bases, there was a span of 9 bases. The CDR3 is 16 residues long. DNA for the CDR3: TGTGCCAGCAGTTACTCCCGAGACAGCTCTGGAAACACCATATATTTT. It translates to CASSYSRDSSGNTIYF.

V is TRBV7-9 and J is TRBJ2-4; D gene unclear. The CDR3 totals 13 residues. The V end was cut by 2 bases, the J end by 9 bases, with 11 bases between. Germline V gene data show CDR1 as SEHNR and CDR2 as FQNEAQ (reference sequence). The CDR3 coding sequence is TGTGCCAGCAGCTTAACTCCCCCTGGCATTCAGTACTTC. It is translated as CASSLTPPGIQYF.

The V and J genes are TRBV19 and TRBJ1-2; D gene ambiguous. The CDR3 spans 11 residues. Per the germline V gene, CDR1 is LNHDA and CDR2 is SQIVND (reference sequence). V was trimmed by 6 bases and J by 6 bases, leaving 8 bases between them. CDR3 sequence: CASRGYDGYTF. The DNA for the CDR3 is TGTGCCAGTAGGGGGTACGATGGCTACACCTTC.

The chain joins TRBV11-3 to TRBJ2-3; no reliable D call. V was shortened by 3 bases and J by 2 bases, with 6 bases between the two germline ends. The CDR3 contains 13 residues. Germline V CDR1 and CDR2: SGHNT, YENEEA. CDR3 sequence reads: CASSLKVTDTQYF. The DNA of the CDR3 is TGTGCCAGCAGCTTGAAGGTCACAGATACGCAGTATTTT.

This clone has more than one count but fewer than ten. The chain joins TRBV7-2 to TRBJ2-1; possibly TRBD1 for D (6 bases). CDR1 and CDR2 (germline): SGHTA, FQGNSA. V lost 3 bases, J lost 3 bases, and 12 bases lay in between. CDR3 length: 15 amino acids. CDR3 sequence (DNA): TGTGCCAGCAGCTTGGGCCAGGGGAGCTACAATGAGCAGTTCTTC. Residues: CASSLGQGSYNEQFF.

The V gene is TRBV7-9, the J gene TRBJ1-1; D may be TRBD1 (6 bases). This CDR3 contains 13 residues. The germline V and J ends were trimmed by 5 bases and 4 bases, with 11 bases remaining between them. Germline V gene data show CDR1 as SEHNR and CDR2 as FQNEAQ (reference sequence). The CDR3 sequence is CASSLDRSTEAFF. DNA of the CDR3: TGTGCCAGCAGCCTAGACAGGAGCACTGAAGCTTTCTTT.

The chain links TRBV3-1 (or the pseudogene TRBV3-2) to TRBJ1-3, with D unclear. Between the trimmed V and J ends, which lost 4 bases and 0 bases, there was a span of 10 bases. The CDR3 runs 15 residues. Looked up from germline, CDR1 is LGHDT and CDR2 is YNNKEL (reference sequence). This CDR3 is CASSPNGISGNTIYF. CDR3 nucleotides: TGTGCCAGCAGCCCAAATGGAATCTCTGGAAACACCATATATTTT.

The rearrangement links TRBV7-6 to TRBJ2-1, with D perhaps TRBD1 or TRBD2 (6 bases each). Trimming took 5 bases from V and 5 from J, leaving 31 bases between them. Germline V CDR1 and CDR2: SGHVS, FNYEAQ. This CDR3 spans 20 amino acids. This CDR3 is CASSPGTLILTGLENNEQFF. The CDR3 region has the DNA TGTGCCAGCAGCCCCGGGACACTTATCCTGACGGGACTTGAAAACAATGAGCAGTTCTTC.

The V call is TRBV5-6, the J call TRBJ1-2, with D hard to call. The CDR3 has 13 residues. The V end lost 0 bases, the J end lost 4 bases, and 7 bases lay between the germline ends. CDR1 is SGHDT and CDR2 is YYEEEE in the germline V gene. CDR3 loop: CASSLEEVYGYTF. CDR3 nucleotides: TGTGCCAGCAGCTTGGAAGAGGTCTATGGCTACACCTTC.

This sequence joins TRBV10-2 and TRBJ1-2, with a weak D call TRBD1 (6 bases). V lost 1 base to trimming and J lost 4 bases, with 13 bases between them. The CDR3 has 15 amino acids. The germline gives CDR1 WSHSY, CDR2 SAAADI. CDR3 sequence reads: CASSEFRRGSYGYTF. CDR3 bases: TGCGCCAGCAGTGAGTTTCGGAGGGGGAGCTATGGCTACACCTTC.